The 11 T cell receptor beta chains below come from one sample, sequenced in a study of OX40 agonist ivuxolimab in advanced cancers. Clones were sequenced by immunoSEQ multiplex PCR, and TCRdb holds only the in-frame ones, with some missing. Counted here are 57,000 or so clones, less than 95% occurring once; the ten biggest clones make up 11% to 15%. Sequencing used CD4+ or CD8+ T cells sorted from blood, obtained in a trial of the OX40 agonist ivuxolimab. The source of these receptors is an adult with an advanced solid tumor such as melanoma, head and neck, liver or kidney cancer.

The gene calls are TRBV11-3 and TRBJ2-1; 12 positions agree with TRBD2. V lost 2 bases, J lost 7 bases, and 0 bases stayed unmatched. The CDR3 consists of 14 residues. In germline, CDR1 is SGHNT, CDR2 YENEEA. The DNA of the CDR3 is TGTGCCAGCAGCTTACTAGCGGGAGGGAATGAGCAGTTCTTC. It is translated as CASSLLAGGNEQFF.

The chain combines TRBV7-9 with TRBJ2-7, with D possibly being TRBD2 (5 bases). Germline CDR1 is SEHNR and CDR2 is FQNEAQ (reference sequence). The CDR3 loop spans 14 amino acids. Trimming left V 5 bases short and J 4 bases short, with 15 bases between. Written as DNA, the CDR3 is TGTGCCAGCAGCCCGGGTGGGAGCTCGTACGAGCAGTACTTC. It is translated as CASSPGGSSYEQYF.

V and J are TRBV4-1 and TRBJ2-5, with 12 bases matching TRBD2. Germline values: CDR1 MGHRA, CDR2 YSYEKL. V shed 3 bases and J 3 bases; nucleotides not matched to a gene: 2. The CDR3 is made up of 15 amino acids. CDR3 residues: CASSQASGREETQYF. The CDR3 DNA reads as TGCGCCAGCAGCCAGGCTAGCGGGAGGGAAGAGACCCAGTACTTC.

This rearrangement joins TRBV10-3 to TRBJ2-2; possibly TRBD2 for D (6 bases). Trimming stripped 3 bases from V and 6 bases from J, with 14 bases between. The CDR3 has 15 residues. The germline CDR1 and CDR2 sequences are ENHRY and SYGVKD. Here the CDR3 reads CAISDPGLGAGELFF. The CDR3 DNA sequence: TGTGCCATCAGTGACCCGGGACTTGGGGCCGGGGAGCTGTTTTTT.

The chain recombines TRBV6-5 with TRBJ2-2; D is perhaps TRBD2 (5 bases). Germline CDR1 MNHEY, CDR2 SVGAGI. V was pared by 6 bases and J by 7 bases, with 9 bases between. CDR3 length equals 12 residues. CDR3 loop: CASRGSRGELFF. CDR3 nucleotides: TGTGCCAGCAGGGGGAGTCGCGGGGAGCTGTTTTTT.

This clone has just one count. The rearrangement uses TRBV18 and TRBJ2-1; D perhaps matches TRBD2 (7 bases). Germline CDR1 and CDR2: KGHSH and LQKENI. V lost 4 bases and J 9 bases, leaving 19 bases between the germline ends. This CDR3 spans 15 amino acids. The chain's CDR3 is CASSLPKGEGREQFF. CDR3 sequence (DNA): TGTGCCAGCTCACTCCCTAAGGGGGAGGGCCGTGAGCAGTTCTTC.

This clone was seen a single time. This chain uses TRBV5-1 with TRBJ1-2; 8 bases map to TRBD1. The CDR3 extends over 14 amino acids. The germline gives CDR1 SGHRS, CDR2 YFSETQ. The ends lost 4 bases at V and 3 bases at J; junction bases unmatched: 5. The CDR3 reads CASSPYRGDYGYTF. The CDR3 DNA is TGCGCCAGCAGCCCGTACAGGGGGGACTATGGCTACACCTTC.

This clone was picked up a small number of times. V usage is TRBV7-9 and J usage is TRBJ2-1, with D uncertain. V lost 0 bases and J lost 14, with 11 bases in between. Looked up from germline, CDR1 is SEHNR and CDR2 is FQNEAQ (reference sequence). This CDR3 is built from 12 residues. DNA of the CDR3: TGTGCCAGCAGCTTAGCCTGGCCCTGGGAGTTCTTC. Its translation: CASSLAWPWEFF.

V and J are TRBV27 and TRBJ2-1; 11 nucleotides line up with TRBD2. Germline trimming cut 3 bases from V and 6 bases from J; bases unmatched to any gene: 4. Germline-derived CDR1 and CDR2 are MNHEY and SMNVEV (reference sequence). This CDR3 has 15 residues. The CDR3 region is CASSFSGRAVNEQFF. The CDR3 DNA is TGTGCCAGCAGTTTTAGCGGGAGGGCCGTCAATGAGCAGTTCTTC.

The V and J genes are TRBV9 and TRBJ1-3, with D possibly being TRBD1 (5 bases). The CDR3 has 14 residues. Germline V CDR1 and CDR2: SGDLS, YYNGEE. Trimming took off 4 bases at V and 2 bases at J, with 10 bases between the two ends. The CDR3 sequence is CASSSPGTGNTIYF. The DNA for the CDR3 is TGTGCCAGCAGCTCCCCAGGGACTGGAAACACCATATATTTT.

The chain couples TRBV28 to TRBJ2-6, with 9 bases that match TRBD2. CDR3 length equals 16 residues. From germline, CDR1 is MDHEN and CDR2 SYDVKM. Trimming at V came to 1 base and at J to 2 bases, leaving 0 bases not matched to a gene. The CDR3 loop reads CASSLSSGTGANVLTF. For the CDR3, the DNA is TGTGCCAGCAGTTTATCTAGCGGGACTGGGGCCAACGTCCTGACTTTC.